A selection of T cell receptor beta chains follows, all from one sample in a study of cytomegalovirus exposure and HLA in healthy donors. The protocol was immunoSEQ multiplex PCR, while the TCRdb copy is restricted to in-frame clones and leaves out a portion. The sample totals about 200,000 clones. Source material: PBMCs. These receptors were collected from a girl aged 2-10 years in good health and CMV-seropositive. Both conserved end residues are part of each CDR3. D genes are given only for firm matches.

length	V	J	D	DNA	CDR3
13	TRBV5-4	TRBJ2-7	-	TGTGCCAGCAGCTTGCCTGGGAGATACGAGCAGTACTTC	CASSLPGRYEQYF
14	TRBV10-2	TRBJ1-2	-	TGCGCCAGCAGTGAGGGGGCAGATAACTATGGCTACACCTTC	CASSEGADNYGYTF
16	TRBV4-2	TRBJ2-2	-	TGTGCCAGCAGCCAAGTCGGGGGAGTGAACACCGGGGAGCTGTTTTTT	CASSQVGGVNTGELFF
16	TRBV13	TRBJ1-3	-	TGTGCCAGCAGCGGCCAGGGCGGCCCCGGGGGAAACACCATATATTTT	CASSGQGGPGGNTIYF
14	TRBV7-2	TRBJ2-7	TRBD2	TGTGCCAGCAGCTTCGGGACTAGCGGGTACGAGCAGTACTTC	CASSFGTSGYEQYF
15	TRBV7-9	TRBJ2-7	TRBD1	TGTGCCAGCAGCTCGACAGGGGCACAAACCTACGAGCAGTACTTC	CASSSTGAQTYEQYF
14	TRBV7-2	TRBJ2-7	-	TGTGCCAGCAGCCGATCCGACTATTACCACGAGCAGTACTTC	CASSRSDYYHEQYF
14	TRBV27	TRBJ2-5	-	TGTGCCAGCAGTAACATTTATGGGCAGGAGACCCAGTACTTC	CASSNIYGQETQYF
12	TRBV7-8	TRBJ2-3	-	TGTGCCAGCAGCCCCGGAGTAGATACGCAGTATTTT	CASSPGVDTQYF
12	TRBV29-1	TRBJ2-1	-	TGCAGCGTTTACACCAGGGGCGGTGAGCAGTTCTTC	CSVYTRGGEQFF
16	TRBV28	TRBJ2-2	TRBD1	TGTGCCAGCAGCACCGTGGGACAGGGTATCACCGGGGAGCTGTTTTTT	CASSTVGQGITGELFF
15	TRBV10-2	TRBJ1-5	-	TGCGCCAGCAGTGAGCAGGGATGGAGCAATCAGCCCCAGCATTTT	CASSEQGWSNQPQHF
17	TRBV29-1	TRBJ1-2	TRBD1	TGCAGCGTTGACCTTGACAGGGCCTCTCTCCCTAACTATGGCTACACCTTC	CSVDLDRASLPNYGYTF
15	TRBV7-2	TRBJ2-7	TRBD2	TGTGCCAGCAGCTGGGGCGGGAGCTCGGAATACGAGCAGTACTTC	CASSWGGSSEYEQYF
15	TRBV5-4	TRBJ1-3	-	TGTGCCAGCAGCTTGGGGGGCAGCTCTGGAAACACCATATATTTT	CASSLGGSSGNTIYF
13	TRBV28	TRBJ1-2	-	TGTGCCAGCATGCCTCAGTTATACTATGGCTACACCTTC	CASMPQLYYGYTF
14	TRBV28	TRBJ1-1	-	TGTGCCAGCAGTGGCAGGGTGCGCTACACTGAAGCTTTCTTT	CASSGRVRYTEAFF
13	TRBV10-1	TRBJ2-5	-	TGCGCCAGCAGTGAGAATCAGGGAGAGACCCAGTACTTC	CASSENQGETQYF
16	TRBV15	TRBJ2-2	-	TGTGCCACCTCAAAGGTGGGACTCCAGAACACCGGGGAGCTGTTTTTT	CATSKVGLQNTGELFF
15	TRBV5-6	TRBJ2-1	TRBD2	TGTGCCAGCAGCCCGGGGACTAGCAGGTACAATGAGCAGTTCTTC	CASSPGTSRYNEQFF
13	TRBV7-3	TRBJ1-1	TRBD1	TGTGCCAGCAGCTTGTGGGCGGACAGGGACGCTTTCTTT	CASSLWADRDAFF
11	TRBV5-1	TRBJ2-7	TRBD1	TGCGCCAGCAGCTTCGGACAGGGGCAGTACTTC	CASSFGQGQYF
14	TRBV28	TRBJ2-7	TRBD1	TGTGCCAGCAGTCCCGGGACAGGGTTTTACGAGCAGTACTTC	CASSPGTGFYEQYF
14	TRBV5-1	TRBJ2-4	-	TGCGCCAGCAGCCCGACTGTAGCCAAAAACATTCAGTACTTC	CASSPTVAKNIQYF
16	TRBV27	TRBJ1-2	TRBD1	TGTGCCAGCAGACCAGGGCCCGGGACAGGGAGCTATGGCTACACCTTC	CASRPGPGTGSYGYTF
16	TRBV5-4	TRBJ2-3	TRBD2	TGTGCCAGCAGCTCACTGACTAGCGGGAGCACAGATACGCAGTATTTT	CASSSLTSGSTDTQYF
15	TRBV5-1	TRBJ2-1	TRBD1	TGCGCCAGCAGCCCGACAGGGGAACGCTACAATGAGCAGTTCTTC	CASSPTGERYNEQFF
12	TRBV29-1	TRBJ1-2	TRBD1	TGCAGCGTTGCCAGGGGGGATTATGGCTACACCTTC	CSVARGDYGYTF
12	TRBV7-9	TRBJ2-1	TRBD2	TGTGCCAGCAGCTTAGCGCGGGGGGAGCAGTTCTTC	CASSLARGEQFF
14	TRBV5-4	TRBJ1-2	-	TGTGCCAGCAGCTCAGCCAGGGAGGGCGATGGCTACACCTTC	CASSSAREGDGYTF
16	TRBV27	TRBJ2-1	-	TGTGCCAGCAGTTCCCCCGAGGGCAGGTCCTACAATGAGCAGTTCTTC	CASSSPEGRSYNEQFF
17	TRBV4-2	TRBJ1-4	TRBD1	TGTGCCAGCAGCCAAGAAGGGACAGGGGCAACTAATGAAAAACTGTTTTTT	CASSQEGTGATNEKLFF